This T cell receptor beta chain is drawn from a study of shared clonotypes between healthy human individuals. Study-wide results and limits: Rarefaction exposed incomplete sorted-subset sequencing despite large depth.

The donors, all of them Caucasian adults, lived in Nashville, Tennessee. CDR1 is WSHSY, CDR2 SAAADI, per germline. There are 14 residues in the CDR3. Trimming removed 0 bases from V and 6 bases from J, with 9 bases in between. TCRdb's copy holds only in-frame clones and misses some; the assay was immunoSEQ multiplex PCR. The table lists about a million clones, around 80% of them singletons, with approximately 1.5% in the top ten. There are many counts of this clone. What it recognizes is unknown. Sequencing was performed on memory CD4+ T cells sorted from blood. As for subset: CD45RA-negative fraction. The genes are TRBV10-2 and TRBJ1-5; D is unclear. This sequence was found in a man aged 18 to 35 in good health. CDR3 loop: CASSESNSLQPQHF. The CDR3 DNA reads TGCGCCAGCAGTGAGTCGAACTCCCTTCAGCCCCAGCATTTT.